This note documents a single T cell receptor beta chain sequence. This clone was observed a single time. It has no known antigen specificity. Qualities for individual bases were not recorded, and no much larger clone is one base off. Interpreted using the paper, the time point label stands for: blood from clinic visit 5 months post-surgery; TSC patient then seizure free. The surgery cases showing the highest brain T cell transcript signatures were chosen for TCR beta chain sequencing of brain tissue and, when available, of blood. Prior to surgery, the patients had been treated with at least one anti-epileptic drug. The TCR-sequenced patients were children whose drug-resistant epilepsy was caused by tuberous sclerosis complex, focal cortical dysplasia, Rasmussen encephalitis or hemimegalencephaly. The Monarch genomic DNA purification kit was used to extract bulk genomic DNA from unsorted brain tissue and from whole blood.

The immunoSEQ assay was applied to genomic DNA to generate the TCR beta chain sequences. As for the authors' bioinformatics: CDR3 sequences that did not begin with the conserved framework cysteine at position 104 were removed by hand. To get clonality, the normalized Shannon's Diversity Index was subtracted from one, giving values from 0 (maximal diversity) to 1 (oligoclonal). Differences in the frequency of the same CDR3 between samples, such as brain versus blood, were assessed with chi-squared comparison-of-proportions tests. Public clonotypes were identified by searching immuneACCESS, and similarity to known antiviral clonotypes was assessed with the VDJdb browser. This immuneACCESS table, as held by TCRdb, lists in-frame sequences with V and J called but not all clones. Of the missing ones, under half trace to an unresolved V gene in checked studies; the others have no known cause. The V and J calls and clone size are taken from that table; D and trimming were inferred from the DNA. A total of under 400,000 clones appear in this sample, 85% to 95% of them only once. 5% to 7% of the sample belongs to the ten largest clones.

This record belongs to a study of brain T cells in children with intractable seizures (dated by TCRdb to 2020 to 2023). In terms of the full investigation: Resected brain tissue from 53 pediatric epilepsy surgery cases was initially screened for immune gene transcripts with a NanoString immunology panel. Among the approximately twelve selected surgery cases, pre-surgery blood was additionally sequenced for eight, leaving four cases with brain tissue only. General findings and caveats noted by the study authors: Because pre- and post-surgery blood were sequenced to different depths, clones absent from the pre-surgery sample may reflect undersampling. Viral specificity was inferred only from CDR3 sequence similarity, and patients' HCMV serostatus was unknown.

The junction shows trimming of 7 bases on V and 0 bases on J, plus 11 bases between the germline ends. Looking up the germline V gene yields CDR1 MNHEY and CDR2 SVGAGI. Taken from cysteine to phenylalanine, the CDR3 has 14 residues. Just the 42-base CDR3 DNA is kept, in frame starting at base 1. Recombination linked TRBV6-5 to TRBJ2-3, with the D segment possibly TRBD1 or TRBD2, each aligning over 5 bases. Source: peripheral blood, taken more than 4 months after surgery. The receptor was derived from a boy under two years old with tuberous sclerosis and intractable seizures. The CDR3 corresponds to CASTRDPSTDTQYF. The nucleotide sequence is TGTGCCAGCACCCGGGACCCTAGCACAGATACGCAGTATTTT.